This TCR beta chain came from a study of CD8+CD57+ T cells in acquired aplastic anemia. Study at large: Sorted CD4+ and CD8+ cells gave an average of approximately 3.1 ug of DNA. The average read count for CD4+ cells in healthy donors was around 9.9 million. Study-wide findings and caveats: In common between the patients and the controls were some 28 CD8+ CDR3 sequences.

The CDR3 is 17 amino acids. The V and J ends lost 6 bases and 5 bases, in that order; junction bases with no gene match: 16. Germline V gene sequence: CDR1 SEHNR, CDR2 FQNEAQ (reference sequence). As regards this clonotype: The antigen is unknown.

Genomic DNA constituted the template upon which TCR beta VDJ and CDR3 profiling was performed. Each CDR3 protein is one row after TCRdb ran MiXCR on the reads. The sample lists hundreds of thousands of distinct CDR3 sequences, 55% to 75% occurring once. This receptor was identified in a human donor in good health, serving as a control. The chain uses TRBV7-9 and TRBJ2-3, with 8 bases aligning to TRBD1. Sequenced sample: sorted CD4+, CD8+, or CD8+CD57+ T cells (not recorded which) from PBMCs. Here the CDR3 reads CASRTQGAGGVGDTQYF. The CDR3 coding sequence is TGTGCCAGCAGGACCCAGGGGGCAGGGGGCGTTGGAGATACGCAGTATTTT.